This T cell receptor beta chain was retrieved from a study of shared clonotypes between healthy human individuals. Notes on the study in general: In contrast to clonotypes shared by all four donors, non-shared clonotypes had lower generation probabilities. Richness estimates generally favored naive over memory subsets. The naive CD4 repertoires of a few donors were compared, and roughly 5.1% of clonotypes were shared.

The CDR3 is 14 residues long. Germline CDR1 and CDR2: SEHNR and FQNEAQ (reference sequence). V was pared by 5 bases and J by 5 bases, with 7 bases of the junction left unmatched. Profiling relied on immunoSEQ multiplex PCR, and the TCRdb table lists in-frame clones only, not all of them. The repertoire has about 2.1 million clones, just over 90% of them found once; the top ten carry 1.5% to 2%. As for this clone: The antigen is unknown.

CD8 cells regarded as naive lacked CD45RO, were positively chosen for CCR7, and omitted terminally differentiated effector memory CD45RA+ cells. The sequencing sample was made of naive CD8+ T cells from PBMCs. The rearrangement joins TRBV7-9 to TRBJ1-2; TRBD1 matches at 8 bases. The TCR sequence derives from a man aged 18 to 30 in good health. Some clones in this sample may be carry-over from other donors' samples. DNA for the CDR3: TGTGCCAGCAGCCGAGGGACAGGTTTTTATGGCTACACCTTC. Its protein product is CASSRGTGFYGYTF.